What follows are 5 T cell receptor beta chains derived from one specimen sequenced in a study of T cell responses to AZD1222 COVID-19 vaccine. Sequenced by immunoSEQ multiplex PCR; TCRdb stores in-frame clones only, minus some. The repertoire holds 140,000 or so clones, with roughly 87% as singletons. The sample consisted of peripheral blood, taken 28 days after the second dose of the MenACWY control vaccine. These TCRs come from an adult who received the MenACWY meningococcal vaccine as a control.

The chain combines TRBV6-2 or TRBV6-3 with TRBJ2-5; D possibly corresponds to TRBD2 (6 bases). Germline-derived CDR1 and CDR2 are MNHEY and SVGEGT. The CDR3 length is 14 residues. The V end was cut by 6 bases, the J end by 4 bases, with 15 bases between. The CDR3 is CASSPRVGGETQYF. The CDR3 region has the DNA TGTGCCAGCAGCCCGCGTGTGGGGGGAGAGACCCAGTACTTC.

This clone came up once. The chain couples TRBV28 to TRBJ2-7; D is undetermined. This CDR3 is 15 amino acids long. Trimming took 4 bases from V and 2 from J, leaving 15 bases between them. The germline gives CDR1 MDHEN, CDR2 SYDVKM. CDR3 amino acids: CASSSPSPGPYEQYF. CDR3 DNA sequence: TGTGCCAGCAGTTCTCCCTCGCCAGGTCCCTACGAGCAGTACTTC.

J is TRBJ2-7 and V is TRBV6-5, with D unresolved. This CDR3 contains 14 residues. CDR1 is MNHEY, CDR2 SVGAGI, per germline. Trimming left V 8 bases short and J 0 bases short, with 14 bases between. The CDR3 DNA reads TGTGCCAGCCAAACAAGGCAGAGCTCCTACGAGCAGTACTTC. Its protein product is CASQTRQSSYEQYF.

This chain links TRBV30 with TRBJ1-1; D uncertain. Per the germline V gene, CDR1 is GTSNPN and CDR2 is SVGIG (reference sequence). V shed 2 bases and J shed 5 bases, with 12 bases lying between them. The CDR3 consists of 13 residues. The CDR3 loop reads CAWSLEGGTEAFF. The DNA of the CDR3 is TGTGCCTGGAGTCTCGAGGGTGGAACTGAAGCTTTCTTT.

The chain has TRBV4-2 and TRBJ1-2; D may be TRBD1 (6 bases). The V gene lost 1 base and the J gene lost 3 bases, with 15 bases spanning the gap. This CDR3 has 16 residues. Germline V CDR1 and CDR2: LGHNA, YNFKEQ. CDR3 region: CASSQASAGAHYGYTF. CDR3 sequence (DNA): TGTGCCAGCAGCCAAGCGAGCGCAGGGGCTCACTATGGCTACACCTTC.